These T cell receptor beta chains were read from a single sample in a study of blood T cell repertoires in COVID-19. Here immunoSEQ multiplex PCR was the method, and the copy in TCRdb shows in-frame clones only, minus some. Altogether about 64,000 clones are present, approximately 82% being singletons, with the ten largest covering 10% to 15%. Sequencing input: peripheral blood. The receptor set was obtained from a man older than 75 with acute or convalescent COVID-19. Each CDR3 is given with its conserved first and last residue. D genes are given only for firm matches. Not every row has a clone size; where given, it reads once, few, many or a size class.

v_gene: TRBV2; j_gene: TRBJ1-5; abundance: few; d_gene: .; CDR3aa: CASSGDGDNQPQHF; CDR3nt: TGTGCCAGCAGCGGCGACGGAGACAATCAGCCCCAGCATTTT
v_gene: TRBV3-1/TRBV3-2; j_gene: TRBJ2-4; abundance: .; d_gene: TRBD2; CDR3aa: CASSHPRGVRHIQYF; CDR3nt: TGTGCCAGCAGCCACCCCCGGGGGGTCAGGCACATTCAGTACTTC
v_gene: TRBV7-9; j_gene: TRBJ2-3; abundance: .; d_gene: TRBD1; CDR3aa: CASSWGQGEVDTQYF; CDR3nt: TGTGCCAGCAGTTGGGGACAGGGGGAGGTAGATACGCAGTATTTT
v_gene: TRBV4-1; j_gene: TRBJ2-1; abundance: .; d_gene: .; CDR3aa: CASSQGTSRFF; CDR3nt: TGCGCCAGCAGCCAAGGTACTAGCCGGTTCTTC
v_gene: TRBV5-1; j_gene: TRBJ1-3; abundance: .; d_gene: TRBD1; CDR3aa: CASSHWDRGSYGNTIYF; CDR3nt: TGCGCCAGCAGTCATTGGGACAGGGGGTCTTATGGAAACACCATATATTTT
v_gene: TRBV18; j_gene: TRBJ2-2; abundance: .; d_gene: TRBD2; CDR3aa: CASSQTALAANTGELFF; CDR3nt: TGTGCCAGCTCACAAACAGCCCTAGCGGCGAACACCGGGGAGCTGTTTTTT
v_gene: TRBV28; j_gene: TRBJ2-5; abundance: once; d_gene: TRBD2; CDR3aa: CASSSPSGGNQETQYF; CDR3nt: TGTGCCAGCAGTTCCCCTAGCGGGGGAAACCAAGAGACCCAGTACTTC
v_gene: TRBV27; j_gene: TRBJ1-4; abundance: .; d_gene: .; CDR3aa: CASSLGGGGKLFF; CDR3nt: TGTGCCAGCAGTTTAGGGGGCGGGGGAAAACTGTTTTTT
v_gene: TRBV2; j_gene: TRBJ2-1; abundance: .; d_gene: TRBD2; CDR3aa: CASKEGTSAYNEQFF; CDR3nt: TGTGCCAGCAAAGAAGGGACTAGCGCTTACAATGAGCAGTTCTTC
v_gene: TRBV5-1; j_gene: TRBJ1-5; abundance: .; d_gene: .; CDR3aa: CASSRMGLSNQPQHF; CDR3nt: TGCGCCAGCAGCCGTATGGGACTTAGCAATCAGCCCCAGCATTTT